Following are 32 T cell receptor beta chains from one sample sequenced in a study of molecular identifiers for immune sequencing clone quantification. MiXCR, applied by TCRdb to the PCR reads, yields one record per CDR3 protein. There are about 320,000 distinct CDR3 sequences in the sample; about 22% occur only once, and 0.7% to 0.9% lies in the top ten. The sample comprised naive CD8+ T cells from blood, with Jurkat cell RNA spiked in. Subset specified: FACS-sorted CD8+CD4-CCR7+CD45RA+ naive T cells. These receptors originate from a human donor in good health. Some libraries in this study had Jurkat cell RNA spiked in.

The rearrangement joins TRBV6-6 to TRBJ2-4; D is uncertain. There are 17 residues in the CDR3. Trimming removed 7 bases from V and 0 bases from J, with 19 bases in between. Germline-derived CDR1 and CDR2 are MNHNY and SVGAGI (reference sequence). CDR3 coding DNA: TGTGCCAGCACCGCGCCCCTCCAAGCGAGAGCCAAAAACATTCAGTACTTC. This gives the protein CASTAPLQARAKNIQYF.

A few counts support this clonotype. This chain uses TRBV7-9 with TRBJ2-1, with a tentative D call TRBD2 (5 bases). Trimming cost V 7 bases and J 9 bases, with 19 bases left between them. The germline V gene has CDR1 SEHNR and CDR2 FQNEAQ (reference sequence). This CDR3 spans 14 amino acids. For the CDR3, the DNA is TGTGCCAGCACCCTACTCGAGGGTCCGGGTGAGCAGTTCTTC. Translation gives CASTLLEGPGEQFF.

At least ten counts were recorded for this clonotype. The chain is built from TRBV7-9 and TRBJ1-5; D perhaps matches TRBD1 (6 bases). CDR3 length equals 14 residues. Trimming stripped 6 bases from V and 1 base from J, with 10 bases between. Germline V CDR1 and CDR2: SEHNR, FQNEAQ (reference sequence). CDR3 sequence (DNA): TGTGCCAGCAGTTTAACAGGGAGCAATCAGCCCCAGCATTTT. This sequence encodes CASSLTGSNQPQHF.

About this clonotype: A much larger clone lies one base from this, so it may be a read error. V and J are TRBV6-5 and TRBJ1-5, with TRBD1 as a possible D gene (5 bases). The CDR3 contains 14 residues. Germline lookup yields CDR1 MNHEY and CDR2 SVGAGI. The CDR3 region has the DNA TGTGCCGGCAGTTTATTAGGGGCGAATCAGCCCCAGCATTTT. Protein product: CAGSLLGANQPQHF.

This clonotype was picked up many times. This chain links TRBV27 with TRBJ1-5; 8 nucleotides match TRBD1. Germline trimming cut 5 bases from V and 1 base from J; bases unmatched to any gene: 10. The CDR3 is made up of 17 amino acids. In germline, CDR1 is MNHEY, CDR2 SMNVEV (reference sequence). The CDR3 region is CASSPLGQVGSNQPQHF. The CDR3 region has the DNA TGTGCCAGCAGTCCGCTGGGACAGGTGGGAAGCAATCAGCCCCAGCATTTT.

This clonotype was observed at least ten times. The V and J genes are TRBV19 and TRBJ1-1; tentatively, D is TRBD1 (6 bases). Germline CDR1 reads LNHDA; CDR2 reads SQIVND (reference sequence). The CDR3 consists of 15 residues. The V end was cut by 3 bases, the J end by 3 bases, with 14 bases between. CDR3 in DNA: TGTGCCAGTAGTATTGGGGGGGGCCTGGACACTGAAGCTTTCTTT. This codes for CASSIGGGLDTEAFF.

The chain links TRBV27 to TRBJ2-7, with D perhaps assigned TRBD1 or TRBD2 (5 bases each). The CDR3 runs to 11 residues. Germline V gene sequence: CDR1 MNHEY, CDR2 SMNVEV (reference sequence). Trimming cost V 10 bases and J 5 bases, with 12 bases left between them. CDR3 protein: CATLRGHEQYF. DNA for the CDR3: TGTGCCACCCTACGGGGACACGAGCAGTACTTC.

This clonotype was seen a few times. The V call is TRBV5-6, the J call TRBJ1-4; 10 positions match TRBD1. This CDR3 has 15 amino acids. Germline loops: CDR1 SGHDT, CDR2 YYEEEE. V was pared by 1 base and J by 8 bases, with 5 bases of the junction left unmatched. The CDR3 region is CASSLTGDRGEKLFF. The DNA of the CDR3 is TGTGCCAGCAGCTTGACCGGGGACAGGGGCGAAAAACTGTTTTTT. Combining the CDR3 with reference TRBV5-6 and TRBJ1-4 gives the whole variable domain DAGVTQSPTHLIKTRGQQVTLRCSPKSGHDTVSWYQQALGQGPQFIFQYYEEEERQRGNFPDRFSGHQFPNYSSELNVNALLLGDSALYLCASSLTGDRGEKLFFGSGTQLSVL.

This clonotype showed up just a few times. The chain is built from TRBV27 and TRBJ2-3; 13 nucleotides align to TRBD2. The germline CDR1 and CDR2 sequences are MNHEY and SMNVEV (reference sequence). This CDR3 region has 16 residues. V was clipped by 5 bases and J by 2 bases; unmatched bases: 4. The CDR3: CASSQGTSGATDTQYF. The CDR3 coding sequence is TGTGCCAGCAGTCAAGGGACTAGCGGGGCCACAGATACGCAGTATTTT.

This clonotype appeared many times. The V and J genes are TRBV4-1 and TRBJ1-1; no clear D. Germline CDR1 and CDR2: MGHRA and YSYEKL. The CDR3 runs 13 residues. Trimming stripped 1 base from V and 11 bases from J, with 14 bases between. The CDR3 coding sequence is TGCGCCAGCAGCCAAGGATGGGGATTCGGGGCTTTCTTT. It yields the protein CASSQGWGFGAFF.

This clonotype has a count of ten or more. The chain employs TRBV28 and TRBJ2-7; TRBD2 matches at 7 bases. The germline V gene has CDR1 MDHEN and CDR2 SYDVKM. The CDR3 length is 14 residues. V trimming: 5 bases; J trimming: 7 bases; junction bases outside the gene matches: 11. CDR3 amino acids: CASSLLQAGGEQYF. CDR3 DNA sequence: TGTGCCAGCAGTCTCCTACAGGCCGGGGGGGAGCAGTACTTC.

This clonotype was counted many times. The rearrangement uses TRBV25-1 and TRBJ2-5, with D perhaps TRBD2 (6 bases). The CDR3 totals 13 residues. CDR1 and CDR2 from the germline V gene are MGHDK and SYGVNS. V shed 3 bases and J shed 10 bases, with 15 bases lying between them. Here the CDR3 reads CASSDFTGDIQYF. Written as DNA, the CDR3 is TGTGCCAGCAGTGATTTTACGGGGGATATCCAGTACTTC.

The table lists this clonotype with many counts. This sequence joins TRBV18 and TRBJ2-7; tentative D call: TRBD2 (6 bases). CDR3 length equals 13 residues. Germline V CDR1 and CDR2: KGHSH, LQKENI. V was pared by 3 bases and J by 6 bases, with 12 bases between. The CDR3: CASSPGGVREQYF. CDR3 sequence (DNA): TGTGCCAGCTCACCTGGAGGGGTACGCGAGCAGTACTTC.

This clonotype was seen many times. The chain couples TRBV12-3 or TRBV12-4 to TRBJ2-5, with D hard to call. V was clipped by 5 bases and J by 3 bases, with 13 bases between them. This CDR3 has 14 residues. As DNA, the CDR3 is TGTGCCAGCAGTCGTCTTGGGTCCGAAGAGACCCAGTACTTC. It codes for CASSRLGSEETQYF.

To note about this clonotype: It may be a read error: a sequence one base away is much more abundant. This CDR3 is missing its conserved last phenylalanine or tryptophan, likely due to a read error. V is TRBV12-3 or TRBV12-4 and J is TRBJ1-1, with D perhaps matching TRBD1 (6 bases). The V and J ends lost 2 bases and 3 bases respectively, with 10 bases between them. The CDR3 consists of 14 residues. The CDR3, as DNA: TGTGCCAGCAGTTTAAACGGACAGCACACTGAAGCTTTCCTT. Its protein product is CASSLNGQHTEAFL.

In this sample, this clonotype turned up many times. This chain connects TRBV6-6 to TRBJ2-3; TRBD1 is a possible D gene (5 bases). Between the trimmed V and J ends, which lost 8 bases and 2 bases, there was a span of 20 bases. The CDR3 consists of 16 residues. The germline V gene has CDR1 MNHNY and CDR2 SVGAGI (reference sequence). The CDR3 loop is CASLLSGPTYTDTQYF. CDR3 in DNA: TGTGCCAGCCTACTGTCAGGGCCGACCTACACAGATACGCAGTATTTT.

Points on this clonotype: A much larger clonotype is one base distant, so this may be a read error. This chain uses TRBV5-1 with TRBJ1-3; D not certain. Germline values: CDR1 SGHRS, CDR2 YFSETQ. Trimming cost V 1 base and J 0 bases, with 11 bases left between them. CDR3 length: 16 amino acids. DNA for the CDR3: TGCGCCAGCAGCTTGCCAGGCAGCTTCTCTGGAAACACCATATATTTT. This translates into CASSLPGSFSGNTIYF. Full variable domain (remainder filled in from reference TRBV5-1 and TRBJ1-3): KAGVTQTPRYLIKTRGQQVTLSCSPISGHRSVSWYQQTPGQGLQFLFEYFSETQRNKGNFPGRFSGRQFSNSRSEMNVSTLELGDSALYLCASSLPGSFSGNTIYFGEGSWLTVV.

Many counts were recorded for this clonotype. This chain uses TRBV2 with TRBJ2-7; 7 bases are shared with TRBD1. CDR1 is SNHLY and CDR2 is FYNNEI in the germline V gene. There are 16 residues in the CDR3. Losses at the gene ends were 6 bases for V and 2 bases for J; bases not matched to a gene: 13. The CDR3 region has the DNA TGTGCCAGCAGCAAGATCGGGACAGCCGTACCCTACGAGCAGTACTTC. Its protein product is CASSKIGTAVPYEQYF.

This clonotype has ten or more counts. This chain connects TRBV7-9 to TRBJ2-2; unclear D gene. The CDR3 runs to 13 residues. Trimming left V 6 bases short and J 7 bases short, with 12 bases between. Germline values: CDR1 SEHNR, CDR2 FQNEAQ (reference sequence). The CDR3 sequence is CASRLPSVGELFF. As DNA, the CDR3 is TGTGCCAGCAGACTCCCCTCTGTCGGGGAGCTGTTTTTT. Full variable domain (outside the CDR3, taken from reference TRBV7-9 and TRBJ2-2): DTGVSQNPRHKITKRGQNVTFRCDPISEHNRLYWYRQTLGQGPEFLTYFQNEAQLEKSRLLSDRFSAERPKGSFSTLEIQRTEQGDSAMYLCASRLPSVGELFFGEGSRLTVL.

The CDR3 sequence is CARAPRVTTMNTEAFF. CDR3 DNA sequence: TGTGCCAGGGCCCCGAGGGTGACCACTATGAACACTGAAGCTTTCTTT. The chain carries TRBV3-1 and TRBJ1-1, with no clear D. This CDR3 is built from 16 residues. Trimming stripped 9 bases from V and 0 bases from J, with 20 bases between. Germline V CDR1 and CDR2: LGHDT, YNNKEL (reference sequence).

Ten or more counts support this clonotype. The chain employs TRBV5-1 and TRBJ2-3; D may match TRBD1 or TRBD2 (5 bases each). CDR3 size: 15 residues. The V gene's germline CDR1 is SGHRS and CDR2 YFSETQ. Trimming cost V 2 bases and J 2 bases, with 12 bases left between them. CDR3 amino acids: CASSFGTANTDTQYF. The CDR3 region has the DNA TGCGCCAGCAGCTTCGGGACGGCCAACACAGATACGCAGTATTTT.

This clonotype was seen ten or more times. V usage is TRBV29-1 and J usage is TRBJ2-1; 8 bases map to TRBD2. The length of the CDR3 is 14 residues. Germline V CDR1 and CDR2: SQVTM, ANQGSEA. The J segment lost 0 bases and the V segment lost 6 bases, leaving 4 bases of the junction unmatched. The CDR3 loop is CSVARGGSYNEQFF. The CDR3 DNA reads TGCAGCGTCGCCCGGGGGGGCTCCTACAATGAGCAGTTCTTC.

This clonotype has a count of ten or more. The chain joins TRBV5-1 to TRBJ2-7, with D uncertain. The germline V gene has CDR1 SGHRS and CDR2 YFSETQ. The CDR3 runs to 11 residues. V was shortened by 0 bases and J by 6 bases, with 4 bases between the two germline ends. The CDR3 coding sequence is TGCGCCAGCAGCTTGGGTGCCGAGCAGTACTTC. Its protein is CASSLGAEQYF.

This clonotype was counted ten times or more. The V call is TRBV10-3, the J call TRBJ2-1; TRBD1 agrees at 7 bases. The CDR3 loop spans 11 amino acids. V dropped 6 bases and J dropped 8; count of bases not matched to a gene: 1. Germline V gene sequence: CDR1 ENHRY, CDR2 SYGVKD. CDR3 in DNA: TGTGCCATCAGACAGGGGCATGAGCAGTTCTTC. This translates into CAIRQGHEQFF.

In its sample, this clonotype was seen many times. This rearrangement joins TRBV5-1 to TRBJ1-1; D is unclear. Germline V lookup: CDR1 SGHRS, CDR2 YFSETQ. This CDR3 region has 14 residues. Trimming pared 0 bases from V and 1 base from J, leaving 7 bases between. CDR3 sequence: CASSLATGNTEAFF. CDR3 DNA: TGCGCCAGCAGCTTGGCAACCGGGAACACTGAAGCTTTCTTT.

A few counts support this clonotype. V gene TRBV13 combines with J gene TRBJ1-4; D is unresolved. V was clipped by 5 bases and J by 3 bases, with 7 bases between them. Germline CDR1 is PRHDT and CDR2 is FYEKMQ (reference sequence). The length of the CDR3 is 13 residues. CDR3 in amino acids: CASSPTSNEKLFF. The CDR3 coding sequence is TGTGCCAGCAGCCCGACCTCTAATGAAAAACTGTTTTTT.

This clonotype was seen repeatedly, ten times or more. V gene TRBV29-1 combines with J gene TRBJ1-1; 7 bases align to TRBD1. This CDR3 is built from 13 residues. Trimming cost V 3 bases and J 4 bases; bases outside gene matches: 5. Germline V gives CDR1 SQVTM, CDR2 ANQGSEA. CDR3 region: CSVETGYGTEAFF. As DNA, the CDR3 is TGCAGCGTTGAGACAGGGTACGGCACTGAAGCTTTCTTT.

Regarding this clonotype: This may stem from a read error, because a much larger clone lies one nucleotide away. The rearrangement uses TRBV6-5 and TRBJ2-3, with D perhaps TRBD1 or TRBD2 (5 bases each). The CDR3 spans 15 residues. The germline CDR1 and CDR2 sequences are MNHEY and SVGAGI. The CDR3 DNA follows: TGTGCCAGCGGTTACTCGATATCCGGGACCGATCCGCAGTATTTT. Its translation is CASGYSISGTDPQYF.

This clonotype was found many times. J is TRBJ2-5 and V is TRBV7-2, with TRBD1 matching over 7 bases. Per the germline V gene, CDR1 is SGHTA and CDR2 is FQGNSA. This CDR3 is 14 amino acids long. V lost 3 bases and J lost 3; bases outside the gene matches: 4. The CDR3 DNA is TGTGCCAGCAGCTTTGACAGGGTGGAAGAGACCCAGTACTTC. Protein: CASSFDRVEETQYF.

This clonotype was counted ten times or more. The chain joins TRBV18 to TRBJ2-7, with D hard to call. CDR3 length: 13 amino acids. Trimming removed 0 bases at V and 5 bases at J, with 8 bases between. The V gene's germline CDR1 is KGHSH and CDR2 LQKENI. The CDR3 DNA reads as TGTGCCAGCTCACCACCTCTGGGAAACGAGCAGTACTTC. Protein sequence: CASSPPLGNEQYF. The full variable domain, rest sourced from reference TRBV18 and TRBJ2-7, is NAGVMQNPRHLVRRRGQEARLRCSPMKGHSHVYWYRQLPEEGLKFMVYLQKENIIDESGMPKERFSAEFPKEGPSILRIQQVVRGDSAAYFCASSPPLGNEQYFGPGTRLTVT.

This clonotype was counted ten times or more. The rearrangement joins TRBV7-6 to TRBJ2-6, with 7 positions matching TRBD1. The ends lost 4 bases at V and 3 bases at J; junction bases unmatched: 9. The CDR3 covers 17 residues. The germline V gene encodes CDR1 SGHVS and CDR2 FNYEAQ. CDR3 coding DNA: TGTGCCAGCAGCTACAACAGGGGCCCTCTTGGGGCCAACGTCCTGACTTTC. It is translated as CASSYNRGPLGANVLTF.

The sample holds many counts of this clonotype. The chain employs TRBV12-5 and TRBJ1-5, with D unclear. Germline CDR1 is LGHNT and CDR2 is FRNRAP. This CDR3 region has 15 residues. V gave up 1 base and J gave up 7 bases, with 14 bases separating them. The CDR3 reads CASGLAAEIRQPQHF. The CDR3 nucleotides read TGTGCTAGTGGTTTGGCCGCCGAAATTCGGCAGCCCCAGCATTTT.